This T cell receptor (beta chain) was sequenced for a study of blood T cell repertoires in COVID-19 (dated by TCRdb to the early 2020s). As for the study more broadly: Collaborator samples came from the United States, Italy and Spain and covered acute and convalescent phases of COVID-19. The prospective study material was composed of cDNA or gDNA derived from T cells, B-cell-depleted T cells, or PBMCs. The dataset comprised deeply sampled blood TCRbeta repertoires from subjects exposed to, actively infected with, or recovered from COVID-19. The repertoires were made available in a free public database intended to serve as a resource for research on the immune response to SARS-CoV-2. Samples came from the ongoing ImmuneRACE study (first 160 participants) plus 1,254 subjects from 6 global collaborators. Sample metadata almost always included a de-identified subject ID, COVID-19 status, age in years and sex. Where available, HLA class I and class II types were taken from metadata supplied by the sample provider and were not determined by assay-based typing. What the study reported, not specific to this receptor: How much clinical and demographic metadata was included differed by source and by participant, and the metadata was provided uncurated.

The germline V gene (reference sequence) yields MNHNY for CDR1 and SVGAGI for CDR2. Spanning cysteine to phenylalanine, the CDR3 consists of 14 amino acids. Just the 42-base CDR3 DNA is kept, in frame starting at base 1. Germline trimming: 7 bases from V, 3 bases from J; junction bases outside gene matches: 7. TCRbeta CDR3 regions were amplified from genomic DNA by means of the immunoSEQ Assay, a bias-controlled multiplex PCR. The original pipeline was this. Nucleated cell counts per sample were estimated from amplification of reference gene primers within the assay. To quantify the absolute abundance of each unique TCRbeta CDR3 rearrangement, sequence reads were collapsed and filtered. Productive Simpson clonality was computed per sample as the square root of Simpson's diversity index over productive rearrangements. In its TCRdb copy, this immuneACCESS table keeps in-frame sequences only and misses some clones. Where compared with another copy, unresolved V genes explain less than half of these, and the others have no known cause. V and J calls plus clone size are reproduced from that table; the DNA served to infer D and trimming. The sample table holds 150,000 to 200,000 clones, of which around 87% were seen once. The biggest ten clones account for approximately 0.6% of the sample.

On this clone: Which antigen it targets is not known. It has no much larger one-base neighbor in the sample; base qualities were not kept.

One collaborating source in Seattle enrolled patients while the patients were actively infected and followed the patients over time throughout the course of disease. Collaborating institutions collected whole blood in K2EDTA tubes following their own protocols. For TCRbeta analysis, collaborators shipped samples in one of three forms: frozen whole blood, isolated PBMCs, or DNA extracted from either of those sample types. The rearranged segments are TRBV6-6 and TRBJ1-1, and TRBD1 matches 8 of the central bases. The sample taken for sequencing was peripheral blood. This TCR was recovered from a man in his sixties with COVID-19, enrolled during active disease. The CDR3 here reads CASTIGQGYTEAFF. Here is the DNA: TGTGCCAGCACCATCGGACAGGGATACACTGAAGCTTTCTTT.